This entry lists 27 T cell receptor beta chains sequenced from one sample in a study of shared clonotypes between healthy human individuals (dated by TCRdb to about 2020). Libraries were built with the immunoSEQ multiplex PCR assay. The clones in this table, taken by TCRdb from immuneACCESS, are in-frame only. Not every clone is retained; where verified, under half of the shortfall comes from an unresolved V gene, and the cause of the rest is unknown. The sample records around 980,000 clones, more than 75% of which are singletons. The biggest ten clones account for around 0.6% of the sample. The material sequenced was memory CD4+ T cells from PBMCs. In light of the paper, this sample's cell subset or site label describes: CD45RA-negative fraction. These receptor sequences come from a man between 18 and 29 years old in good health. Some clones in this sample may be carry-over from other donors' samples.

The V gene is TRBV4-3, the J gene TRBJ1-1, with 10 positions matching TRBD1. This CDR3 contains 18 residues. The V segment lost 4 bases and the J segment 3 bases; nucleotides outside the gene matches: 14. The germline V gene has CDR1 LGHNA and CDR2 YSLEER. As DNA, the CDR3 is TGCGCCAGCAGCCCGCCCACGACAGGGGGCTGGATGGACACTGAAGCTTTCTTT. Translation: CASSPPTTGGWMDTEAFF.

This chain connects TRBV6-5 to TRBJ1-1; TRBD1 matches at 7 bases. Germline loops: CDR1 MNHEY, CDR2 SVGAGI. This CDR3 is built from 15 residues. V dropped 6 bases and J dropped 0; count of bases not matched to a gene: 7. The CDR3 is CASSRQGRMNTEAFF. CDR3 DNA: TGTGCCAGCAGCCGACAGGGTAGGATGAACACTGAAGCTTTCTTT.

V and J are TRBV19 and TRBJ2-7; 7 positions agree with TRBD1. V was pared by 4 bases and J by 0 bases, with 9 bases of the junction left unmatched. Germline CDR1 LNHDA, CDR2 SQIVND (reference sequence). The CDR3 is made up of 16 amino acids. The DNA of the CDR3 is TGTGCCAGTAGTACCCAAAGGGGGCCGAGCTCCTACGAGCAGTACTTC. Encoded protein: CASSTQRGPSSYEQYF.

J is TRBJ2-7 and V is TRBV29-1, with 8 bases identical to TRBD1. The CDR3 sequence is 14 residues long. V lost 6 bases, J lost 6 bases, and 13 bases stayed unmatched. CDR1 and CDR2 from the germline V gene are SQVTM and ANQGSEA. DNA of the CDR3: TGCAGCGTGGGGGGATACCAGGGGGCTCTCGAGCAGTACTTC. It translates to CSVGGYQGALEQYF.

The chain combines TRBV7-3 with TRBJ1-5; 10 bases map to TRBD1. V shed 2 bases, J shed 1 base, and the junction held 2 bases outside the gene matches. This CDR3 is 16 amino acids long. The germline CDR1 and CDR2 sequences are SGHTA and FQGTGA. The CDR3 coding sequence is TGTGCCAGCAGCTTACGGGGACAGGGGAGCAATCAGCCCCAGCATTTT. As protein: CASSLRGQGSNQPQHF.

This clone was seen once. The V call is TRBV28, the J call TRBJ2-7; TRBD2 might be the D (6 bases). The CDR3 spans 13 residues. The germline gives CDR1 MDHEN, CDR2 SYDVKM. V was shortened by 2 bases and J by 13 bases, with 18 bases between the two germline ends. This chain's CDR3 is CASSLSLGGGQYF. CDR3 nucleotide sequence: TGTGCCAGCAGTTTAAGCCTGGGGGGAGGCCAATACTTC.

The chain is built from TRBV30 and TRBJ1-4; D is undetermined. Germline V gives CDR1 GTSNPN, CDR2 SVGIG (reference sequence). The CDR3 spans 13 residues. V was cut by 0 bases and J by 5 bases, with 7 bases left in between. The chain's CDR3 is CAWSVRLNEKLFF. The CDR3 coding sequence is TGTGCCTGGAGTGTACGGTTAAATGAAAAACTGTTTTTT.

The chain has TRBV4-1 and TRBJ2-1; D not resolved. Trimming shortened V by 4 bases and J by 10 bases, and 17 bases separated the two germline ends. Germline values: CDR1 MGHRA, CDR2 YSYEKL. This CDR3 is 14 amino acids long. In DNA form, the CDR3 reads TGCGCCAGCAGCCGCCAAGCAATTTATGGGGAGCAGTTCTTC. Amino acid sequence: CASSRQAIYGEQFF.

This sequence joins TRBV9 and TRBJ2-1; D is uncertain. The germline V gene encodes CDR1 SGDLS and CDR2 YYNGEE. This CDR3 comprises 11 residues. Trimming left V 4 bases short and J 3 bases short, with 2 bases between. The CDR3 nucleotides are TGTGCCAGCAGCTTCTACAATGAGCAGTTCTTC. Residues: CASSFYNEQFF.

The chain has TRBV29-1 and TRBJ1-3, with 8 bases fitting TRBD1. This CDR3 comprises 13 residues. After removal of 6 bases from V and 1 base from J, the junction contained 2 bases not matched to a gene. In germline, CDR1 is SQVTM, CDR2 ANQGSEA. This CDR3 is CSVRQGSGNTIYF. The CDR3 nucleotides read TGCAGCGTCAGACAGGGGTCTGGAAACACCATATATTTT.

The chain employs TRBV27 and TRBJ2-7, with 8 bases identical to TRBD2. Germline CDR1 MNHEY, CDR2 SMNVEV (reference sequence). The junction had 13 bases not matched to a gene; V was cut back by 6 bases and J by 6 bases. This CDR3 has 15 residues. CDR3 residues: CASSKPGTSRSEQYF. The CDR3 DNA is TGTGCCAGCAGCAAACCCGGGACTAGTCGCTCCGAGCAGTACTTC.

The chain uses TRBV5-1 and TRBJ2-7; D might be TRBD2 (5 bases). The length of the CDR3 is 13 residues. Germline V gene lookup returns CDR1 SGHRS and CDR2 YFSETQ. With 4 bases removed from V and 5 bases from J, the gap between germline ends came to 13 bases. CDR3 in amino acids: CASSPGSSDEQYF. The CDR3 DNA reads as TGCGCCAGCAGCCCGGGGTCATCCGACGAGCAGTACTTC.

This rearrangement joins TRBV5-1 to TRBJ1-2, with no clear D. The CDR3 sequence is 13 residues long. V was pared by 4 bases and J by 4 bases, with 11 bases between. CDR1 SGHRS and CDR2 YFSETQ come from the germline V gene. The CDR3 is CASSPRDLYGYTF. In nucleotides, the CDR3 is TGCGCCAGCAGCCCGAGGGATCTCTATGGCTACACCTTC.

The chain joins TRBV30 to TRBJ2-5; D not resolved. The germline V and J ends were trimmed by 4 bases and 5 bases, with 8 bases remaining between them. The germline V gene has CDR1 GTSNPN and CDR2 SVGIG (reference sequence). CDR3 size: 11 residues. Here the CDR3 reads CAWTFGETQYF. CDR3 bases: TGTGCCTGGACCTTTGGGGAGACCCAGTACTTC. Using reference TRBV30 and TRBJ2-5 for the parts outside the CDR3, the full variable domain is SQTIHQWPATLVQPVGSPLSLECTVEGTSNPNLYWYRQAAGRGLQLLFYSVGIGQISSEVPQNLSASRPQDRQFILSSKKLLLSDSGFYLCAWTFGETQYFGPGTRLLVL.

The V gene is TRBV18, the J gene TRBJ2-3; maybe TRBD2 (6 bases). Germline CDR1 reads KGHSH; CDR2 reads LQKENI. The CDR3 is 15 amino acids. Trimming took 8 bases from V and 0 from J, leaving 15 bases between them. CDR3 nucleotides: TGTGCCAGCAGAACTAGCACCTCTAGCACAGATACGCAGTATTTT. Translating gives CASRTSTSSTDTQYF.

The V call is TRBV19, the J call TRBJ1-1; D unclear. Germline CDR1 reads LNHDA; CDR2 reads SQIVND (reference sequence). Deletions cut 5 bases from V and 13 bases from J, with 23 bases between. CDR3 length equals 14 residues. The CDR3 protein is CASSAVEGLSRGFF. CDR3 coding DNA: TGTGCCAGTAGTGCGGTGGAAGGGTTATCGCGTGGTTTCTTT.

CDR3 amino acids: CASRSREGTEAFF. DNA of the CDR3: TGTGCCAGCAGGAGCAGGGAGGGCACTGAAGCTTTCTTT. The chain has TRBV2 and TRBJ1-1; tentatively, D is TRBD1 (5 bases). Germline V gene lookup returns CDR1 SNHLY and CDR2 FYNNEI. The V end lost 6 bases, the J end lost 4 bases, and 12 bases lay between the germline ends. The CDR3 totals 13 residues. The whole variable domain, remainder taken from reference TRBV2 and TRBJ1-1, is EPEVTQTPSHQVTQMGQEVILRCVPISNHLYFYWYRQILGQKVEFLVSFYNNEISEKSEIFDDQFSVERPDGSNFTLKIRSTKLEDSAMYFCASRSREGTEAFFGQGTRLTVV.

This clone showed up just a few times. This chain links TRBV18 with TRBJ1-2; D uncertain. The CDR3 runs to 15 residues. Trimming stripped 1 base from V and 4 bases from J, with 13 bases between. Germline assignment: CDR1 KGHSH and CDR2 LQKENI. The CDR3 loop reads CASSPQQASGYGYTF. CDR3 in DNA: TGTGCCAGCTCACCACAGCAGGCGTCGGGCTATGGCTACACCTTC. Supplemented by reference TRBV18 and TRBJ1-2, the full variable domain reads NAGVMQNPRHLVRRRGQEARLRCSPMKGHSHVYWYRQLPEEGLKFMVYLQKENIIDESGMPKERFSAEFPKEGPSILRIQQVVRGDSAAYFCASSPQQASGYGYTFGSGTRLTVV.

The V call is TRBV30, the J call TRBJ1-5; TRBD1 matches 7 bases. With 1 base clipped from V and 6 bases from J, the junction kept 3 bases outside the gene matches. This CDR3 has 13 residues. Germline V gives CDR1 GTSNPN, CDR2 SVGIG (reference sequence). The CDR3 spells CAWSGGQVQPQHF. In nucleotides, the CDR3 is TGTGCCTGGAGTGGAGGACAGGTTCAGCCCCAGCATTTT.

The chain employs TRBV28 and TRBJ1-4; D not certain. Germline V gene lookup returns CDR1 MDHEN and CDR2 SYDVKM. CDR3 length: 15 residues. V gave up 5 bases and J gave up 0 bases, with 10 bases separating them. The CDR3 loop reads CASSPWTATNEKLFF. The DNA for the CDR3 is TGTGCCAGCAGTCCTTGGACGGCAACTAATGAAAAACTGTTTTTT.

The chain combines TRBV5-4 with TRBJ2-1, with a tentative D call TRBD1 (6 bases). CDR3 length equals 15 residues. Trimming stripped 4 bases from V and 6 bases from J, with 17 bases between. Germline V gene data show CDR1 as SGHNT and CDR2 as YYREEE (reference sequence). The DNA for the CDR3 is TGTGCCAGCAGCCAGGGGTATATGGCTGGCAATGAGCAGTTCTTC. Its translation: CASSQGYMAGNEQFF.

This chain joins TRBV10-3 and TRBJ1-4; 7 bases line up with TRBD1. The CDR3 spans 14 residues. The V segment lost 10 bases and the J segment 7 bases; nucleotides outside the gene matches: 12. Germline V CDR1 and CDR2: ENHRY, SYGVKD. The CDR3 protein is CATSTGVGGEKLFF. CDR3 sequence (DNA): TGTGCCACCTCAACAGGGGTCGGCGGTGAAAAACTGTTTTTT.

The chain employs TRBV15 and TRBJ2-7, with D unclear. This CDR3 has 16 amino acids. V was trimmed by 0 bases and J by 3 bases, leaving 15 bases between them. Germline V gene lookup returns CDR1 LNHNV and CDR2 YYDKDF (reference sequence). CDR3 sequence: CATSRDQFGRNYEQYF. The CDR3 region has the DNA TGTGCCACCAGCAGAGATCAATTCGGCCGAAACTACGAGCAGTACTTC.

The chain employs TRBV5-1 and TRBJ1-5, with 11 bases that match TRBD1. The CDR3 spans 15 residues. With 1 base clipped from V and 5 bases from J, the junction kept 2 bases outside the gene matches. Germline lookup yields CDR1 SGHRS and CDR2 YFSETQ. The CDR3 loop is CASSLRTGGDQPQHF. CDR3 bases: TGCGCCAGCAGCTTGAGGACAGGGGGCGATCAGCCCCAGCATTTT.

This clone was counted a single time. The rearrangement links TRBV18 to TRBJ1-1; 9 bases align to TRBD1. CDR3 length: 16 residues. The germline V gene has CDR1 KGHSH and CDR2 LQKENI. The V gene end was trimmed by 5 bases and the J gene end by 4 bases; junction bases not matched to a gene: 11. This CDR3 reads CASSWGQGTSGTEAFF. CDR3 DNA sequence: TGTGCCAGCTCATGGGGACAGGGAACATCGGGCACTGAAGCTTTCTTT.

The chain joins TRBV7-3 to TRBJ2-1; no definite D call. The germline CDR1 and CDR2 sequences are SGHTA and FQGTGA. This CDR3 contains 13 residues. V lost 0 bases and J lost 4, with 4 bases in between. The CDR3 is CASSLTGYNEQFF. CDR3 sequence (DNA): TGTGCCAGCAGCTTAACGGGATACAATGAGCAGTTCTTC.

J is TRBJ1-3 and V is TRBV9, with no clear D. Trimming stripped 0 bases from V and 0 bases from J, with 10 bases between. The CDR3 spans 16 residues. Germline values: CDR1 SGDLS, CDR2 YYNGEE. The CDR3 loop is CASSVAGQISGNTIYF. The CDR3 DNA reads TGTGCCAGCAGCGTAGCTGGGCAGATCTCTGGAAACACCATATATTTT.